The rows below give T cell receptor beta chains drawn from one sample of a study of Ad26.COV2.S vaccination and SARS-CoV-2 variants. Method: immunoSEQ multiplex PCR; TCRdb's copy keeps in-frame clones and lacks some. The data hold about 350,000 clones, with approximately 86% observed a single time. Specimen: peripheral blood, collected in a trial of Ad26.COV2.S vaccine versus placebo. These TCRs come from a person between 18 and 60 years old who received the Ad26.COV2.S COVID-19 vaccine or a placebo. The CDR3 runs from the conserved cysteine through the conserved F or W. Fields, in order: clone size, CDR3 length, V gene, CDR3 protein. Only some rows state a clone size, as once, few, many or a class for expanded clones.

abundance: NA
len: 15
v_gene: TRBV24-1
CDR3aa: CATSAGAPTNEKLFF

abundance: NA
len: 13
v_gene: TRBV11-3
CDR3aa: CASAAGGYNEQFF

abundance: NA
len: 13
v_gene: TRBV5-1
CDR3aa: CASSLDSDEKLFF

abundance: NA
len: 16
v_gene: TRBV3-1/TRBV3-2
CDR3aa: CASSQTGGYSGETQYF

abundance: few
len: 16
v_gene: TRBV27
CDR3aa: CASARGGPGSGNTIYF

abundance: few
len: 11
v_gene: TRBV29-1
CDR3aa: CSVRDVTEAFF

abundance: NA
len: 15
v_gene: TRBV19
CDR3aa: CASTPGGWYADTQYF

abundance: NA
len: 14
v_gene: TRBV4-2
CDR3aa: CASSQEEGIGGYTF

abundance: NA
len: 14
v_gene: TRBV4-3
CDR3aa: CASSPGQGGEKLFF

abundance: NA
len: 17
v_gene: TRBV19
CDR3aa: CASSIDRGQGGNQPQHF

abundance: NA
len: 16
v_gene: TRBV7-9
CDR3aa: CASSFGRTLAKNIQYF

abundance: NA
len: 15
v_gene: TRBV9
CDR3aa: CASSPLGSSYNEQFF

abundance: NA
len: 14
v_gene: TRBV5-1
CDR3aa: CASRPLQGFYGYTF

abundance: NA
len: 16
v_gene: TRBV10-3
CDR3aa: CAISDPPGTGGVEQFF

abundance: few
len: 16
v_gene: TRBV5-1
CDR3aa: CASSSGGGQTQREQYF

abundance: NA
len: 13
v_gene: TRBV12-3/TRBV12-4
CDR3aa: CASSFREPYEQYF

abundance: NA
len: 12
v_gene: TRBV7-2
CDR3aa: CASSHPGVEQYF

abundance: NA
len: 12
v_gene: TRBV24-1
CDR3aa: CATSDYIDTQYF

abundance: NA
len: 13
v_gene: TRBV5-8
CDR3aa: CASSSDRGSGYTF

abundance: NA
len: 16
v_gene: TRBV28
CDR3aa: CASSLSPGTSGGELFF

abundance: NA
len: 14
v_gene: TRBV2
CDR3aa: CASSEWESNYGYTF

abundance: NA
len: 15
v_gene: TRBV19
CDR3aa: CASSGGRGFHQPQHF

abundance: NA
len: 15
v_gene: TRBV4-2
CDR3aa: CASSQEDRGPRGYTF

abundance: NA
len: 16
v_gene: TRBV27
CDR3aa: CASSLAGGPAYNEQFF

abundance: NA
len: 13
v_gene: TRBV6-2/TRBV6-3
CDR3aa: CASSYPGSQPQHF

abundance: NA
len: 15
v_gene: TRBV19
CDR3aa: CASAPPSPLGDEQFF

abundance: NA
len: 14
v_gene: TRBV7-8
CDR3aa: CASSPGEVGQPQHF

abundance: NA
len: 14
v_gene: TRBV6-6
CDR3aa: CASTAGTSTDTQYF

abundance: few
len: 12
v_gene: TRBV6-5
CDR3aa: CASSPGGSPLHF

abundance: NA
len: 15
v_gene: TRBV4-1
CDR3aa: CASSHPGRTNEKLFF

abundance: once
len: 16
v_gene: TRBV11-2
CDR3aa: CASSLLPLAGGSEQYF

abundance: NA
len: 16
v_gene: TRBV29-1
CDR3aa: CSVEVWAYSSYNEQFF

abundance: NA
len: 15
v_gene: TRBV15
CDR3aa: CATSRDRTVTDTQYF

abundance: few
len: 16
v_gene: TRBV28
CDR3aa: CASIPLAGQENTEAFF

abundance: once
len: 13
v_gene: TRBV7-2
CDR3aa: CASSLNRGETQYF

abundance: many
len: 13
v_gene: TRBV12-3/TRBV12-4
CDR3aa: CASSFRFAEKLFF

abundance: NA
len: 13
v_gene: TRBV3-1/TRBV3-2
CDR3aa: CASSQQGREKLFF

abundance: NA
len: 16
v_gene: TRBV5-1
CDR3aa: CASSYTPGQYHQPQHF

abundance: NA
len: 15
v_gene: TRBV28
CDR3aa: CASSHGQAYNEKLFF

abundance: NA
len: 13
v_gene: TRBV5-1
CDR3aa: CASTQGADYGYTF

abundance: few
len: 13
v_gene: TRBV30
CDR3aa: CAWSVSPGQPQHF

abundance: NA
len: 18
v_gene: TRBV19
CDR3aa: CASSTRTSGGAWSGELFF